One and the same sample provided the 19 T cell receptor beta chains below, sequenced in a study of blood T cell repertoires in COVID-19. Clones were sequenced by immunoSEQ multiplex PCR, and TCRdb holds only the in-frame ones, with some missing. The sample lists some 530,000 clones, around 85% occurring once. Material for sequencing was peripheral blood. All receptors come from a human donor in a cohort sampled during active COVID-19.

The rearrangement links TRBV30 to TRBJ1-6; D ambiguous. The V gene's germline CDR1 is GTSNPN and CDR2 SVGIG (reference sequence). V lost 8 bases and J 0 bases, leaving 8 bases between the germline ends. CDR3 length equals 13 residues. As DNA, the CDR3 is TGTGCCGAAAGGAGCTCCTATAATTCACCCCTCCACTTT. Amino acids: CAERSSYNSPLHF.

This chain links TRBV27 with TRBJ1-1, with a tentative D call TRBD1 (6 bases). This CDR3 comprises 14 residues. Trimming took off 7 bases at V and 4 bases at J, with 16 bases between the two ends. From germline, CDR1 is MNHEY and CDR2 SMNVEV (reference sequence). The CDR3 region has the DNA TGTGCCAGCAATCCTCAGAGGGGGGGCACTGAAGCTTTCTTT. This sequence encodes CASNPQRGGTEAFF.

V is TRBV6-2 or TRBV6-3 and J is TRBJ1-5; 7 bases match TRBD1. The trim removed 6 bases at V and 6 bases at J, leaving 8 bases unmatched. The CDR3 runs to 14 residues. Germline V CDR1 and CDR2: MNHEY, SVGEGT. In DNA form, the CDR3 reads TGTGCCAGCAGCCTTAGGGGGCTGACTCAGCCCCAGCATTTT. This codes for CASSLRGLTQPQHF.

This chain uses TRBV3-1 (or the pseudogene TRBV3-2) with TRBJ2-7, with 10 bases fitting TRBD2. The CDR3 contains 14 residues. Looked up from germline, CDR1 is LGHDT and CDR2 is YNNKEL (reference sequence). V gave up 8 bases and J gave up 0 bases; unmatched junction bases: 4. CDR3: CASGLAASSYEQYF. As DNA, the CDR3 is TGTGCCAGCGGACTAGCGGCAAGCTCCTACGAGCAGTACTTC.

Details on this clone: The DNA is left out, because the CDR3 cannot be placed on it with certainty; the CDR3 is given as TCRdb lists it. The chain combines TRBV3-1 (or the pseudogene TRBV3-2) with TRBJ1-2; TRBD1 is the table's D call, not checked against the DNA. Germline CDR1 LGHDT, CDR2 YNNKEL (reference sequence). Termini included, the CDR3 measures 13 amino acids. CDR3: CASSQFVAGGTTF.

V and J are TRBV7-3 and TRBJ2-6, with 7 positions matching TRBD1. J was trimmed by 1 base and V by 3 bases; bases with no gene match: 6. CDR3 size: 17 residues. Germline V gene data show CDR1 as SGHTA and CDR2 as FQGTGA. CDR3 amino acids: CASSFTGVGSGANVLTF. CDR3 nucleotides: TGTGCCAGCAGCTTCACAGGGGTAGGATCTGGGGCCAACGTCCTGACTTTC.

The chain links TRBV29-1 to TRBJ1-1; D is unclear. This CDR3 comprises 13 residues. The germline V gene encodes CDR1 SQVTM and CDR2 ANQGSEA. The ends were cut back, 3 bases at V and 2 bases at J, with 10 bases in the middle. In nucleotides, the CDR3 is TGCAGCGTTGACCCCACGGTTAACACTGAAGCTTTCTTT. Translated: CSVDPTVNTEAFF.

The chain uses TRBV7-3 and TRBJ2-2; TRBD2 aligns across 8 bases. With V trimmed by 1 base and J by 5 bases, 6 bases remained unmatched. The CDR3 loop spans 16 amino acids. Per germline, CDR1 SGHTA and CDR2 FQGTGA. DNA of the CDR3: TGTGCCAGCAGCTTAAACCGGGAGGGCCAAACCGGGGAGCTGTTTTTT. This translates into CASSLNREGQTGELFF.

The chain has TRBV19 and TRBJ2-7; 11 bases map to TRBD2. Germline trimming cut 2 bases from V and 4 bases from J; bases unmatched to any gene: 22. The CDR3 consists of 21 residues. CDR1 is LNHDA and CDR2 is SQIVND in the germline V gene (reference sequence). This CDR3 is CASSIYRPNTTSGNIIYEQYF. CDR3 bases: TGTGCCAGTAGTATATACCGACCAAACACGACTAGCGGGAATATAATTTACGAGCAGTACTTC. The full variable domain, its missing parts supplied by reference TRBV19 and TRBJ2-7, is DGGITQSPKYLFRKEGQNVTLSCEQNLNHDAMYWYRQDPGQGLRLIYYSQIVNDFQKGDIAEGYSVSREKKESFPLTVTSAQKNPTAFYLCASSIYRPNTTSGNIIYEQYFGPGTRLTVT.

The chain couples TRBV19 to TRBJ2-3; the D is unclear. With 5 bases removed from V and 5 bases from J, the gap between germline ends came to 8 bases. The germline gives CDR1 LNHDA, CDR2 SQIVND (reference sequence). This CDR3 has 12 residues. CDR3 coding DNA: TGTGCCAGTAGTTCCTACCTAGATACGCAGTATTTT. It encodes CASSSYLDTQYF.

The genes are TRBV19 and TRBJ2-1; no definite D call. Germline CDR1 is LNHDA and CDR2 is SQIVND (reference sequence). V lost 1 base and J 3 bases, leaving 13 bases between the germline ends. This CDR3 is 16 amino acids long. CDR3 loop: CASSIGASFLYNEQFF. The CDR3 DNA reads TGTGCCAGTAGTATAGGGGCCAGTTTCCTCTACAATGAGCAGTTCTTC.

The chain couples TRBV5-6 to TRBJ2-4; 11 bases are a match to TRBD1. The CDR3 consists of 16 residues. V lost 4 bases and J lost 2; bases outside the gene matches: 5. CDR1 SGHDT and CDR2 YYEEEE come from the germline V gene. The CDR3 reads CASSAGTGGTKNIQYF. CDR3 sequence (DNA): TGTGCCAGCAGCGCGGGGACAGGGGGAACCAAAAACATTCAGTACTTC.

CDR3 sequence (DNA): TGTGCCAGCACTGGACAGTCTCGCAATCAGCCCCAGCATTTT. Translating it yields CASTGQSRNQPQHF. The rearrangement links TRBV2 to TRBJ1-5, with a tentative D call TRBD1 (6 bases). The CDR3 totals 14 residues. CDR1 and CDR2 from the germline V gene are SNHLY and FYNNEI. V was clipped by 7 bases and J by 2 bases, with 12 bases between them.

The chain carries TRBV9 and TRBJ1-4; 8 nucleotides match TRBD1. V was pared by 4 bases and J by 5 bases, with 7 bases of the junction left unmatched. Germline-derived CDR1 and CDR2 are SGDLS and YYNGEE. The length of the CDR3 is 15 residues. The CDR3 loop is CASSLRDRKNEKLFF. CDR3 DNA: TGTGCCAGCAGCCTAAGGGACAGGAAGAATGAAAAACTGTTTTTT.

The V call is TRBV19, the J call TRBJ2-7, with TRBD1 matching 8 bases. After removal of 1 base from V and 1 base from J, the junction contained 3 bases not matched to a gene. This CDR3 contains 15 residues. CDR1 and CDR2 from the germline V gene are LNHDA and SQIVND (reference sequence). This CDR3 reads CASSIARQGSYEQYF. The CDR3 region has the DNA TGTGCCAGTAGTATAGCCAGACAGGGGTCCTACGAGCAGTACTTC.

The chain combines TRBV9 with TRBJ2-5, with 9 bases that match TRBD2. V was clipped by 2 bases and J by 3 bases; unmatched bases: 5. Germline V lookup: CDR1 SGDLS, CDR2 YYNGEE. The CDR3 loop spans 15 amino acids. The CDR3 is CASSVASSGKETQYF. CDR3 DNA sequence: TGTGCCAGCAGCGTCGCGTCTAGCGGGAAAGAGACCCAGTACTTC.

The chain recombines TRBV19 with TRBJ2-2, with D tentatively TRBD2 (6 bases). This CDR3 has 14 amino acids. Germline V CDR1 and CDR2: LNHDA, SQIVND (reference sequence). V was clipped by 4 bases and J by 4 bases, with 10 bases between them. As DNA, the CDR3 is TGTGCCAGTAGTAACCGGGAGACCACCGGGGAGCTGTTTTTT. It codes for CASSNRETTGELFF. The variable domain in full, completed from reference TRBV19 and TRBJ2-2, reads DGGITQSPKYLFRKEGQNVTLSCEQNLNHDAMYWYRQDPGQGLRLIYYSQIVNDFQKGDIAEGYSVSREKKESFPLTVTSAQKNPTAFYLCASSNRETTGELFFGEGSRLTVL.

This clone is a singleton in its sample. The CDR3 loop reads CASPWDRDKENTEAFF. Here the CDR3 DNA reads TGCGCCAGCCCCTGGGACAGGGATAAGGAAAACACTGAAGCTTTCTTT. V usage is TRBV10-2 and J usage is TRBJ1-1, with 9 bases identical to TRBD1. This CDR3 is built from 16 residues. V lost 8 bases, J lost 2 bases, and 12 bases stayed unmatched. Per germline, CDR1 WSHSY and CDR2 SAAADI.

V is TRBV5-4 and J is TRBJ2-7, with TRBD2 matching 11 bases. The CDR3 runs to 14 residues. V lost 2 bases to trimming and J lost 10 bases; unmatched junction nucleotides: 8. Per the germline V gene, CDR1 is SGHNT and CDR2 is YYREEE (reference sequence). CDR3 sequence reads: CASSFGTSGVVQYF. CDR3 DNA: TGTGCCAGCAGCTTCGGGACTAGCGGAGTGGTTCAGTACTTC.